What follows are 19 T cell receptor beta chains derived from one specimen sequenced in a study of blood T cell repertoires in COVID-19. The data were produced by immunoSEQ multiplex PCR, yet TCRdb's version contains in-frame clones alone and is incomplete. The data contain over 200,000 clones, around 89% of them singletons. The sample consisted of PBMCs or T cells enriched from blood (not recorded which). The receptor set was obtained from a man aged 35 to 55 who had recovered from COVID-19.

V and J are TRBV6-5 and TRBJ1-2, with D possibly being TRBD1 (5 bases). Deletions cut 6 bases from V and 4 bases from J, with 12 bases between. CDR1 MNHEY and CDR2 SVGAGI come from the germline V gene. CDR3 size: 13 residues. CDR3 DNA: TGTGCCAGCAGCCCCGACAGAGCCTATGGCTACACCTTC. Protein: CASSPDRAYGYTF.

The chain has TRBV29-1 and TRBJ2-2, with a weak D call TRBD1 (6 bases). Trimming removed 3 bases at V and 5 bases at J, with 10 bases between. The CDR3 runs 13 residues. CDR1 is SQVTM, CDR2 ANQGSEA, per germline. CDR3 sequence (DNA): TGCAGCGTTGATTGGCAGGGGACCGGGGAGCTGTTTTTT. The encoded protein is CSVDWQGTGELFF.

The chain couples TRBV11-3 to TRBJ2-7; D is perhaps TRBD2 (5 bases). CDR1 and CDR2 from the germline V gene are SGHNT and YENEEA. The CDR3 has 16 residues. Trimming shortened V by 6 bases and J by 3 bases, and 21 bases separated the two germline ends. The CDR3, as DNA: TGTGCCAGCAGTTCCGTGGGAGTAACCACTAACTACGAGCAGTACTTC. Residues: CASSSVGVTTNYEQYF.

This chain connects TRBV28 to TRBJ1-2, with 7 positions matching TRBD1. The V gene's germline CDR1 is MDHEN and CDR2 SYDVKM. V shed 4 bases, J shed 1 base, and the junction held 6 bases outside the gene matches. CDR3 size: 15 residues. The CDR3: CASSSRGDSNYGYTF. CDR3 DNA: TGTGCCAGCAGTTCAAGGGGGGACAGTAACTATGGCTACACCTTC.

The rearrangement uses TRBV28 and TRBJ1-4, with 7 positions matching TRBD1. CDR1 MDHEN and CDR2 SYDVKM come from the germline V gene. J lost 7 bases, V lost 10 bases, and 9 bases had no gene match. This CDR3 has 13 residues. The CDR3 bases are TGTGCCACCGAACAGGGGTTCACTGAAAAACTGTTTTTT. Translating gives CATEQGFTEKLFF. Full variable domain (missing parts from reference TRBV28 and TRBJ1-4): DVKVTQSSRYLVKRTGEKVFLECVQDMDHENMFWYRQDPGLGLRLIYFSYDVKMKEKGDIPEGYSVSREKKERFSLILESASTNQTSMYLCATEQGFTEKLFFGSGTQLSVL.

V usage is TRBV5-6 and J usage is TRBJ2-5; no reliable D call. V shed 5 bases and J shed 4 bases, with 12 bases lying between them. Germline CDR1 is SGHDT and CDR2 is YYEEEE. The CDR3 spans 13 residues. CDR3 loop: CASSRGLIETQYF. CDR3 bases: TGTGCCAGCAGTCGCGGTCTGATAGAGACCCAGTACTTC.

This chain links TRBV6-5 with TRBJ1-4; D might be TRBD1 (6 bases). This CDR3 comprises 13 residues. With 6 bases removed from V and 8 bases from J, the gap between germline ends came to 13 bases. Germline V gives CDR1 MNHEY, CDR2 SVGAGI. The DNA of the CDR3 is TGTGCCAGCAGCAGGGGAGGGTGGGAAAAACTGTTTTTT. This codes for CASSRGGWEKLFF.

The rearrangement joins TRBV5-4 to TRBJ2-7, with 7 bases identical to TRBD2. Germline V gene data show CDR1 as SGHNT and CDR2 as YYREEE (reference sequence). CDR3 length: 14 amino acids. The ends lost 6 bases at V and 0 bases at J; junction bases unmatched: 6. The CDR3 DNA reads TGTGCCAGCACCGAGCGGGGCTTCTCCTACGAGCAGTACTTC. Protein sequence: CASTERGFSYEQYF. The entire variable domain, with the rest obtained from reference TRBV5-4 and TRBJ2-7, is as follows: ETGVTQSPTHLIKTRGQQVTLRCSSQSGHNTVSWYQQALGQGPQFIFQYYREEENGRGNFPPRFSGLQFPNYSSELNVNALELDDSALYLCASTERGFSYEQYFGPGTRLTVT.

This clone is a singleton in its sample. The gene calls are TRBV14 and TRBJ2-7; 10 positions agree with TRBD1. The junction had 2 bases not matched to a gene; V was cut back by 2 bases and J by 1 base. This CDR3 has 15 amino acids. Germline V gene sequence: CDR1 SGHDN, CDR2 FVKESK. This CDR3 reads CASSQLDRGSYEQYF. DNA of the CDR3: TGTGCCAGCAGCCAACTGGACAGGGGGTCCTACGAGCAGTACTTC.

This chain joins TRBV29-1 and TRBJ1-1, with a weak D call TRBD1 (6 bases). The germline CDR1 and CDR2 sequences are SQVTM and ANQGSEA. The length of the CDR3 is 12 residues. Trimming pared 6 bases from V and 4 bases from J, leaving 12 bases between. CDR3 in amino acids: CSVVTGSTEAFF. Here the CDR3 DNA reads TGCAGCGTAGTAACAGGGAGCACTGAAGCTTTCTTT.

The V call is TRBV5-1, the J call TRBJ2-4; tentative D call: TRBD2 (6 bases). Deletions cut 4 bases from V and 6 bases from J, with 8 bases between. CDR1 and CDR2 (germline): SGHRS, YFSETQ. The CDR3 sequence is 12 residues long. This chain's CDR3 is CASSEGLNIQYF. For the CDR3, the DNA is TGCGCCAGCAGCGAGGGACTAAACATTCAGTACTTC.

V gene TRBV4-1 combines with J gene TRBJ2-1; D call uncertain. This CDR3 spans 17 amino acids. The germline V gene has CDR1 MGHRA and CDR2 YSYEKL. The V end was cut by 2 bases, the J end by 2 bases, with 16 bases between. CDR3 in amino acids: CASSQTLEQIPYNEQFF. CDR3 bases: TGCGCCAGCAGCCAAACGCTGGAACAGATTCCCTACAATGAGCAGTTCTTC.

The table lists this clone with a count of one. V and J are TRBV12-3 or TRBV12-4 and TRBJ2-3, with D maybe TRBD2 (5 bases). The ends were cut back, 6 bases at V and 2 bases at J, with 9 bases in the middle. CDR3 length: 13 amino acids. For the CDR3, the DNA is TGTGCCAGCAGCGGACTGATCACAGATACGCAGTATTTT. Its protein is CASSGLITDTQYF.

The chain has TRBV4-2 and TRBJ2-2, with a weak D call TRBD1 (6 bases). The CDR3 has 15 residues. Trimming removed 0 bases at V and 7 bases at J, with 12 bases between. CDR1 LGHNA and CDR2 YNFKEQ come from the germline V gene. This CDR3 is CASSQEQGFGGELFF. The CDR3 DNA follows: TGTGCCAGCAGCCAAGAACAGGGATTCGGCGGGGAGCTGTTTTTT.

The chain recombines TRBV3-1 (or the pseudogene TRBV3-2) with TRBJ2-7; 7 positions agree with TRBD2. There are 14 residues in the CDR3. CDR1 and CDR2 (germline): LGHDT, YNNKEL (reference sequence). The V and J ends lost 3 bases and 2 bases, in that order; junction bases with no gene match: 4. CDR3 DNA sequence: TGTGCCAGCAGCCACTGGGCGGGAGCCTACGAGCAGTACTTC. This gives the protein CASSHWAGAYEQYF.

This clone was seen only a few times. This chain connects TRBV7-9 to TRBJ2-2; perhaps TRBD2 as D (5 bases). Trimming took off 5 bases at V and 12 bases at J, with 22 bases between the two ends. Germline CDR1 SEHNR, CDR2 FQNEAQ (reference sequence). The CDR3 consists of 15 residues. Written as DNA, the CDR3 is TGTGCCAGCAGCCTCACCACTAGGGCCACCCCCCAGCTGTTTTTT. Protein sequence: CASSLTTRATPQLFF.

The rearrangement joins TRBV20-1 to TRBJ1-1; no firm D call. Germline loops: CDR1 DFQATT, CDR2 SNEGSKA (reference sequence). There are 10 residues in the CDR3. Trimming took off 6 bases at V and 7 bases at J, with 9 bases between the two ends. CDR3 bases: TGCAGTGCAACAGAGAATGAAGCTTTCTTT. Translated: CSATENEAFF.

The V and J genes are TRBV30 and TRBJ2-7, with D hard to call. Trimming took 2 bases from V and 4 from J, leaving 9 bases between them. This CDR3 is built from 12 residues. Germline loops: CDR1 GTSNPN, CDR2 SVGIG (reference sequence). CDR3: CAWSREEYEQYF. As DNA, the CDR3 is TGTGCCTGGAGTAGAGAAGAGTACGAGCAGTACTTC. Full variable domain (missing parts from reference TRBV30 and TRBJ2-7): SQTIHQWPATLVQPVGSPLSLECTVEGTSNPNLYWYRQAAGRGLQLLFYSVGIGQISSEVPQNLSASRPQDRQFILSSKKLLLSDSGFYLCAWSREEYEQYFGPGTRLTVT.

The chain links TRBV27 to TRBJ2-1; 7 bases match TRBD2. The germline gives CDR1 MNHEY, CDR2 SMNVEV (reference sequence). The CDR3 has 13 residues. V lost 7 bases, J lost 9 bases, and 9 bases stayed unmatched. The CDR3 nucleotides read TGTGCCAGCAATGGACTAGGGGAAATTGAGCAGTTCTTC. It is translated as CASNGLGEIEQFF.